The 22 T cell receptor delta chains below were found in one sample sequenced in a study of gamma-delta T cells after stem cell transplantation (dated by TCRdb to between 2015 and 2016). The protocol used for the library was RT-PCR. Data came from an Illumina MiSeq. TCRdb processed the public reads again with the CATT caller, after which rows with matching DNA were combined. Across this sample there are about 11,000 delta-chain clones, with around two fifths seen only once. The ten biggest clones cover about 2.8% of the sample. The sequencing sample was made of gamma-delta T cells. Source of these receptors: a human donor. It is not recorded whose cells these are; they may come from a transplant donor.

This clone was observed a few times. Other DNA sequences in this specimen translate into the identical CDR3. This chain uses TRDV1 with TRDJ1, with TRDD3 matching 12 bases. The J segment lost 0 bases and the V segment lost 4 bases, leaving 36 bases of the junction unmatched. There are 27 residues in the CDR3. Germline CDR1 TSWWSYY, CDR2 QGS. The CDR3 is CALGVCSFLLGDTPGHSRLNYTDKLIF. The CDR3 DNA sequence: TGTGCTCTTGGGGTCTGTTCCTTTTTACTGGGGGATACCCCGGGTCATTCAAGACTAAACTACACCGATAAACTCATCTTT.

This CDR3 reads CAASGNPTTPWGLGDEYRDKLIF. CDR3 DNA: TGTGCAGCAAGCGGCAATCCTACGACTCCCTGGGGACTAGGCGATGAGTACCGCGATAAACTCATCTTT. The J gene is TRDJ1, the V gene TRAV29/DV5; D possibly uses TRDD2 or TRDD3 (6 bases each). Germline V gene sequence: CDR1 NSMFDY, CDR2 ISSIKDK. V was shortened by 0 bases and J by 4 bases, with 40 bases between the two germline ends. The CDR3 runs 23 residues.

This chain's CDR3 is CAASAYSTGDYVWGSTDKLIF. The CDR3 bases are TGTGCAGCAAGCGCGTACAGTACTGGGGATTATGTCTGGGGCAGCACCGATAAACTCATCTTT. V and J are TRAV29/DV5 and TRDJ1; TRDD3 matches 7 bases. The junction had 24 bases not matched to a gene; V was cut back by 0 bases and J by 1 base. CDR1 is NSMFDY and CDR2 is ISSIKDK in the germline V gene. CDR3 size: 21 residues. The variable domain in full, with the rest retrieved from reference TRAV29/DV5 and TRDJ1, is DQQVKQNSPSLSVQEGRISILNCDYTNSMFDYFLWYKKYPAEGPTFLISISSIKDKNEDGRFTVFLNKSAKHLSLHIVPSQPGDSAVYFCAASAYSTGDYVWGSTDKLIFGKGTRVTVEP.

This clone is medium-sized by share. Within the sample, other DNA sequences also encode this same CDR3. The chain is built from TRDV2 and TRDJ1; TRDD3 is a possible D gene (5 bases). This CDR3 region has 12 residues. V lost 0 bases to trimming and J lost 11 bases, with 12 bases between them. The germline V gene encodes CDR1 GEAIGNYY and CDR2 EKD. CDR3 nucleotide sequence: TGTGCCTGTGACACCGGGAACGGGGAGCTCATCTTT. Protein: CACDTGNGELIF.

This clone was seen more than once but under ten times. The genes are TRDV1 and TRDJ3, with 10 bases lining up with TRDD3. J lost 1 base, V lost 1 base, and 16 bases had no gene match. In germline, CDR1 is TSWWSYY, CDR2 QGS. CDR3 size: 23 residues. The CDR3 bases are TGTGCTCTTGGGGAACGAAAAACTGGGGGATCATACGGGTGGTCCTGGGACACCCGACAGATGTTTTTC. Residues: CALGERKTGGSYGWSWDTRQMFF.

The rearrangement links TRDV3 to TRDJ1; 11 bases align to TRDD3. This CDR3 spans 20 amino acids. J lost 0 bases, V lost 3 bases, and 21 bases had no gene match. Germline CDR1 is TVYSNPD and CDR2 is GDNSRS (reference sequence). This CDR3 reads CALSYYWGIYRQSYTDKLIF. The CDR3 DNA sequence: TGTGCCTTAAGCTACTACTGGGGGATATACCGCCAGTCGTACACCGATAAACTCATCTTT.

The table lists this clone with a few counts. This sequence joins TRDV2 and TRDJ1, with 13 bases matching TRDD3. The V gene's germline CDR1 is GEAIGNYY and CDR2 EKD. Trimming removed 0 bases from V and 0 bases from J; junction bases left unmatched: 15. CDR3 length: 21 amino acids. The CDR3 DNA reads as TGTGCCTGTGACACCCCCTACGGGAGCTTACTGGGGGATACGAACACCGATAAACTCATCTTT. It yields the protein CACDTPYGSLLGDTNTDKLIF.

About this clone itself: This may be a read error, as it is one base from a much larger clone. Here the CDR3 DNA reads TGTGCCTGTGACGCGACTGGGAGCCACAGGGACACCCGACAGATGTTTTTC. The encoded protein is CACDATGSHRDTRQMFF. V is TRDV2 and J is TRDJ3; D may be TRDD3 (6 bases). Trimming removed 3 bases at V and 5 bases at J, with 16 bases between. The CDR3 covers 17 residues. The germline CDR1 and CDR2 sequences are GEAIGNYY and EKD.

The chain employs TRDV1 and TRDJ1, with 10 bases that match TRDD3. This CDR3 is 30 amino acids long. V lost 2 bases to trimming and J lost 6 bases; unmatched junction nucleotides: 51. In germline, CDR1 is TSWWSYY, CDR2 QGS. In DNA, the CDR3 is TGTGCTCTTGGGGAAGTTCAAACTTCCCCGGTACGTATACCGTATCGTACCGGGCTGGGGGATAGGATCCAGGCCCATAAACTCATCTTT. It specifies CALGEVQTSPVRIPYRTGLGDRIQAHKLIF.

This clone showed up just a few times. The rearrangement links TRDV3 to TRDJ1, with D possibly matching TRDD2 (7 bases). V lost 3 bases and J 0 bases, leaving 29 bases between the germline ends. CDR3 size: 19 residues. Germline V lookup: CDR1 TVYSNPD, CDR2 GDNSRS (reference sequence). The CDR3: CAFTPSSADWAKYTDKLIF. The CDR3 nucleotides are TGTGCCTTCACCCCTTCCTCCGCGGACTGGGCCAAATACACCGATAAACTCATCTTT.

This clone appeared a few times. The CDR3 reads CACDTVEAGGYSKGDKLIF. As DNA, the CDR3 is TGTGCCTGTGACACCGTTGAAGCTGGGGGATACAGTAAGGGCGATAAACTCATCTTT. V gene TRDV2 combines with J gene TRDJ1; the match to TRDD3 covers 11 bases. The CDR3 consists of 19 residues. Germline V gene data show CDR1 as GEAIGNYY and CDR2 as EKD. V gave up 0 bases and J gave up 4 bases; unmatched junction bases: 15.

By proportion, this clone is medium-sized. The sample contains more than one DNA sequence encoding this CDR3. V usage is TRDV2 and J usage is TRDJ3; 9 bases are shared with TRDD3. There are 17 residues in the CDR3. The germline V gene encodes CDR1 GEAIGNYY and CDR2 EKD. V shed 0 bases and J 1 base; nucleotides not matched to a gene: 0. The CDR3 loop is CACDTWGISWDTRQMFF. In nucleotides, the CDR3 is TGTGCCTGTGACACCTGGGGGATATCCTGGGACACCCGACAGATGTTTTTC.

About this clone: Sequence at one end of the junction differs from germline and may be a read error. The V gene is TRDV2, the J gene TRDJ3, with D perhaps matching TRDD3 (5 bases). The CDR3 contains 17 residues. In germline, CDR1 is GEAIGNYY, CDR2 EKD. The CDR3 sequence is CACDTVGDSLDTRQMFF. CDR3 DNA sequence: TGTGCCTGTGACACCGTTGGGGACTCCTTGGACACCCGACAGATGTTTTTC.

The rearrangement links TRDV1 to TRDJ1; 11 bases are a match to TRDD3. With 4 bases clipped from V and 0 bases from J, the junction kept 16 bases outside the gene matches. The CDR3 is 20 residues long. Germline loops: CDR1 TSWWSYY, CDR2 QGS. The CDR3 sequence: CALGVIIHWGIGEDTDKLIF. In DNA, the CDR3 is TGTGCTCTTGGGGTCATCATTCACTGGGGGATAGGAGAGGACACCGATAAACTCATCTTT.

On this clone itself: Germline and junction disagree at one end, which may indicate a read error. Written as DNA, the CDR3 is TGTGCCTTTACCTATTCTGATTTACTGGGGTCTCGCCAGCACACCGATACACTCATCTTT. It encodes CAFTYSDLLGSRQHTDTLIF. This chain links TRDV3 with TRDJ1; 7 bases match TRDD3. The CDR3 extends over 20 amino acids. CDR1 is TVYSNPD, CDR2 GDNSRS, per germline (reference sequence).

The chain recombines TRDV1 with TRDJ1; 11 nucleotides line up with TRDD3. CDR1 is TSWWSYY, CDR2 QGS, per germline. This CDR3 contains 20 residues. V was pared by 4 bases and J by 8 bases, with 24 bases of the junction left unmatched. CDR3 nucleotide sequence: TGTGCTCTTGGGGGTGACAGGGCGCCTTCCTACTGGGGGATAAGGGCGAAACTCATCTTT. It translates to CALGGDRAPSYWGIRAKLIF.

This chain uses TRDV1 with TRDJ1; 13 nucleotides align to TRDD3. Germline CDR1 is TSWWSYY and CDR2 is QGS. The CDR3 runs to 17 residues. Germline trimming cut 3 bases from V and 10 bases from J; bases unmatched to any gene: 14. The CDR3 DNA follows: TGTGCTCTTGGGGATGGATACAGTACTGGGGGATACGCGCGACTCATCTTT. This gives the protein CALGDGYSTGGYARLIF.

With regard to this clone: One junction end does not reproduce the germline sequence, and a read error may be involved. As DNA, the CDR3 is TGTGCTCTTGGGGAACCCAGTACTGGGGGTTCCGATAAACCCATCTTT. Its translation is CALGEPSTGGSDKPIF. The chain recombines TRDV1 with TRDJ1; 8 bases match TRDD3. Germline loops: CDR1 TSWWSYY, CDR2 QGS. The CDR3 covers 16 residues.

The chain has TRDV3 and TRDJ1; TRDD3 matches at 11 bases. The V gene end was trimmed by 3 bases and the J gene end by 0 bases; junction bases not matched to a gene: 21. Germline V gene sequence: CDR1 TVYSNPD, CDR2 GDNSRS (reference sequence). The CDR3 length is 20 residues. The CDR3 bases are TGTGCCTTAAGCTACTACTGGGGGATATACAGCCAGTCGTACACCGATAAACTCATCTTT. Its protein product is CALSYYWGIYSQSYTDKLIF.

This rearrangement joins TRDV3 to TRDJ1; D uncertain. In germline, CDR1 is TVYSNPD, CDR2 GDNSRS (reference sequence). CDR3 length: 13 residues. Trimming took off 4 bases at V and 0 bases at J, with 12 bases between the two ends. The CDR3 nucleotides read TGTGCCTCTTGGGAAGTCTACACCGATAAACTCATCTTT. Translated: CASWEVYTDKLIF.

This chain uses TRDV1 with TRDJ2, with D unclear. CDR1 is TSWWSYY and CDR2 is QGS in the germline V gene. V shed 4 bases and J shed 4 bases, with 4 bases lying between them. There are 12 residues in the CDR3. CDR3 sequence reads: CALGASTAQLFF. DNA for the CDR3: TGTGCTCTTGGGGCTTCGACAGCACAACTCTTCTTT.

The chain is built from TRDV1 and TRDJ1, with D perhaps TRDD2 (6 bases). CDR3 length equals 18 residues. V shed 0 bases and J shed 11 bases, with 28 bases lying between them. Germline V gives CDR1 TSWWSYY, CDR2 QGS. CDR3 bases: TGTGCTCTTGGGGAACTATGGGCCTTCCGGGGTCATGCAGATCACCTCATCTTT. Amino acids: CALGELWAFRGHADHLIF.